In its sample, the clone carrying this T cell receptor beta chain was seen a few times. These data originate in a study of T-cell reconstitution after alpha-beta-depleted transplantation in children. CDR3 length: 15 residues. Germline values: CDR1 DFQATT, CDR2 SNEGSKA (reference sequence). V lost 5 bases, J lost 1 base, and 17 bases lay in between. Researchers prepared the TCRbeta library using unique molecular identifiers, the study reports. TCRdb re-called the PCR reads through MiXCR, storing one row per CDR3 protein. The data contain roughly 670,000 distinct CDR3 sequences, around 13% of them singletons.

This clonotype was sampled from a girl aged 2 to 9 with congenital amegakaryocytic thrombocytopenia, due to receive a stem cell transplant. The source material was PBMCs, sampled before TCRalphabeta/CD19-depleted stem cell transplant. V is TRBV20-1 and J is TRBJ1-1, with a weak D call TRBD1 (5 bases). CDR3 loop: CSAVSGLIANTEAFF. The CDR3 nucleotides read TGCAGTGCTGTGTCAGGGTTGATTGCGAACACTGAAGCTTTCTTT.